The source of this TCR beta chain is a study of blood T cell repertoires in COVID-19. Some clones are missing from TCRdb's copy, which holds only in-frame ones; the method was immunoSEQ multiplex PCR. Of about 140,000 clones in the sample, 84% were seen once. The specimen was PBMCs or T cells enriched from blood (not recorded which). The TCR sequence derives from a young woman who had been exposed to COVID-19.

The CDR3 region has the DNA TGTGCCAGCAGCTTATACGGCGGGAGGGCCACCTCCTACAATGAGCAGTTCTTC. Translation gives CASSLYGGRATSYNEQFF. The chain is built from TRBV7-3 and TRBJ2-1; 9 nucleotides match TRBD2. With V trimmed by 2 bases and J by 0 bases, 8 bases remained unmatched. Per the germline V gene, CDR1 is SGHTA and CDR2 is FQGTGA. The CDR3 totals 18 residues.